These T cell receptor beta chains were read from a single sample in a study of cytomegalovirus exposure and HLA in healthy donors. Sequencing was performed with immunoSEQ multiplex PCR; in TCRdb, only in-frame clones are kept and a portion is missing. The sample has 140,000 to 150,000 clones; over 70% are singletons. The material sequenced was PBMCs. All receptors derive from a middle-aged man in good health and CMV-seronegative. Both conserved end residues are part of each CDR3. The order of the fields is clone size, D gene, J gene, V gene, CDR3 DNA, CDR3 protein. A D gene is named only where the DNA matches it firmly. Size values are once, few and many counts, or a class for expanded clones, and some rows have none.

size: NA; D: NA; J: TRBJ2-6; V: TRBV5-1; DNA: TGCGCCAGCAGCTCCGGAGTACTTACAGGGTCCGGGGCCAACGTCCTGACTTTC; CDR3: CASSSGVLTGSGANVLTF
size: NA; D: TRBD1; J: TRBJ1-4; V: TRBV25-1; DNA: TGTGCCAGCGCCGACAGGGGGAAACTGTTTTTT; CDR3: CASADRGKLFF
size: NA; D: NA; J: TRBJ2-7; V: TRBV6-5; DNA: TGTGCCAGCAGCCGCCGGGTCCTCCCCGCCTACGAGCAGTACTTC; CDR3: CASSRRVLPAYEQYF
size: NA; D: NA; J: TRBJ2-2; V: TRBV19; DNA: TGTGCCAGTAGTTTTGGGCAGGGGCTCACCGGGGAGCTGTTTTTT; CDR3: CASSFGQGLTGELFF
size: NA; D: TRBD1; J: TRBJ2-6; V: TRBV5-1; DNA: TGCGCCAGCAGAGAACGGTGGGACAGGGGTCTCTCTGGGGCCAACGTCCTGACTTTC; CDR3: CASRERWDRGLSGANVLTF
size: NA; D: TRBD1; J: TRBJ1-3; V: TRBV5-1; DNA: TGCGCCAGCAGCTTGATGGGACAGGGGGAATCTGGAAACACCATATATTTT; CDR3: CASSLMGQGESGNTIYF
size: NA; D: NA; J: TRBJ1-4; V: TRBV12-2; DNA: TGTGCAAGTCGCTTAAGCTACAGGGGAACAACTAATGAAAAACTGTTTTTT; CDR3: CASRLSYRGTTNEKLFF
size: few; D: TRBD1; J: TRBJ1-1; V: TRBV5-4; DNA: TGTGCCAGCAGCCCGGGGACAGACACTGAAGCTTTCTTT; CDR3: CASSPGTDTEAFF
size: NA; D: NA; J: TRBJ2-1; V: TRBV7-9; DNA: TGTGCCAGCAGCTCCCGGCAGGGCGAAATTGGGTTCTTC; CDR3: CASSSRQGEIGFF
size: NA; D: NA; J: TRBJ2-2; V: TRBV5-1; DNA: TGCGCCAGCAGCTTTGCGGGACTGAACACCGGGGAGCTGTTTTTT; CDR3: CASSFAGLNTGELFF
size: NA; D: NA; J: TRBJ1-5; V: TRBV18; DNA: TGTGCCAGCTCACCTCAGGGAAATAGCAATCAGCCCCAGCATTTT; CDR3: CASSPQGNSNQPQHF
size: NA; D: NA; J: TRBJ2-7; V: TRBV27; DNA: TGTGCCAGCAGTGACCGACAGGACTCCTACGAGCAGTACTTC; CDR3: CASSDRQDSYEQYF
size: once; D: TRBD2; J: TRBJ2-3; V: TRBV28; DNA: TGTGCCAGCAGTTTAGGGACTATCAAAGATACGCAGTATTTT; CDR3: CASSLGTIKDTQYF
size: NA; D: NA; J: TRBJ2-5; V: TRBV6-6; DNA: TGTGCCAGCGCCCCGGACATACTAAATATGTGGAACTTC; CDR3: CASAPDILNMWNF
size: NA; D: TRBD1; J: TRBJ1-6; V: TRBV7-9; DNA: TGTGCCAGCAGCTCAATGGGACAGATACTTGATTCACCCCTCCACTTT; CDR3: CASSSMGQILDSPLHF
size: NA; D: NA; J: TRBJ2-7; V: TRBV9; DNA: TGTGCCAGCAGCGGAAGGGGTCTGGAGCAGTACTTC; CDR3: CASSGRGLEQYF
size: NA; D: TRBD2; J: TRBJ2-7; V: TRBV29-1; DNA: TGCAGCGTTGATTCGGGGGGCTACGAGCAGTACTTC; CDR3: CSVDSGGYEQYF
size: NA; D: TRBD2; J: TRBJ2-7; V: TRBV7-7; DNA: TGTGCCAGCACCTCATTGGAGAGCGGGGGATCCTACGAGCAGTACTTC; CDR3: CASTSLESGGSYEQYF
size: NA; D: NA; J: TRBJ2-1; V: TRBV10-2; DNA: TGCGCCAGCAGTGGCTCACAGGGTGACTCCTACAATGAGCAGTTCTTC; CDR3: CASSGSQGDSYNEQFF
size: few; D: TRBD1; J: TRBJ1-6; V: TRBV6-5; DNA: TGTGCCAGCAGTTACCCAGGGGGCGATTCACCCCTCCACTTT; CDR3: CASSYPGGDSPLHF
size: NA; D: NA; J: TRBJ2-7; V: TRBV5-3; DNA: TGTGCCGAACTGGGGCTGTGTCCGAGCACCTACGAGCAGTACTTC; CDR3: CAELGLCPSTYEQYF
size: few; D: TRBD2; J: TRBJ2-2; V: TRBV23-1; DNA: TGCGCCAGCACCCCAGAGGGGATAGCGGGGCGGCGGAACACCGGGGAGCTGTTTTTT; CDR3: CASTPEGIAGRRNTGELFF
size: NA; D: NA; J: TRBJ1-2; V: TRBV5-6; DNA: TGTGCCAGCAGCTTGCTCTATGGCTACACCTTC; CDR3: CASSLLYGYTF
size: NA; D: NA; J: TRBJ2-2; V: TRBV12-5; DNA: TGTGCTAGTGGTTTATTTTCTGTTCGCACCGGGGAGCTGTTTTTT; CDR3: CASGLFSVRTGELFF
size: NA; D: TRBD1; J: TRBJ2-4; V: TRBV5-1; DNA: TGCGCCAGCAGGGACAGGGCCAAAAACATTCAGTACTTC; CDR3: CASRDRAKNIQYF
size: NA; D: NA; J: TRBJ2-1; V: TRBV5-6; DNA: TGTGCCAGCAGCTTTTCACAGGGGGGGGAATTCTTC; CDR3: CASSFSQGGEFF
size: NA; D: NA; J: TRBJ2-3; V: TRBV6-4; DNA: TGTGCCAGCAGTGACCGGCGGGGCACAGATACGCAGTATTTT; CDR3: CASSDRRGTDTQYF
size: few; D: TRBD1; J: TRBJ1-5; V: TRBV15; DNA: TGTGCCACCAGCAGACCAGGACAGGGGGCTTTTCAGCCCCAGCATTTT; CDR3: CATSRPGQGAFQPQHF
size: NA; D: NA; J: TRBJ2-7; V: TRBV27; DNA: TGTGCCAGCCAACATGGGGGGACCGTCCCCGGCGAGCAGTACTTC; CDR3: CASQHGGTVPGEQYF
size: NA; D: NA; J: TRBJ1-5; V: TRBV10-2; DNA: TGCGCCAGCAGTGAGGCGACGGACTGGCCCCAGCATTTT; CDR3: CASSEATDWPQHF
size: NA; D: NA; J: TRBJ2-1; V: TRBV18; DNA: TGTGCCAGCTCACCAGACTCTTACAATGAGCAGTTCTTC; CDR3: CASSPDSYNEQFF
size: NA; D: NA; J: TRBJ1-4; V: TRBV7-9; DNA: TGTGCCAGCAGCCCCACGCCGCGTAATGAAAAACTGTTTTTT; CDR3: CASSPTPRNEKLFF
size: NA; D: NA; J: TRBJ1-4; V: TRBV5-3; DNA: TGTGCCAGAAGCCCAGCAGGGGCGTTTGAAAAACTGTTTTTT; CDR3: CARSPAGAFEKLFF
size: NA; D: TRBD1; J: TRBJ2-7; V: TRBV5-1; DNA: TGCGCCAGCAGCAAAGGACCGGGACAGGCCACCTACGAGCAGTACTTC; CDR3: CASSKGPGQATYEQYF
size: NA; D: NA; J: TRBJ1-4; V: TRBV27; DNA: TGTGCCAGCAGCCGGACCCCGGCCGGGAAAGAAAAACTGTTTTTT; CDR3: CASSRTPAGKEKLFF
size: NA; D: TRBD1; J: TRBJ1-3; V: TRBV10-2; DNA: TGCGCCAGCAGAAGCAGGGGGTCTGGAAACACCATATATTTT; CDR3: CASRSRGSGNTIYF
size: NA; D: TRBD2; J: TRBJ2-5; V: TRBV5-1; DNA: TGCGCCAGCAGCGCCTCGGGACTAGCCCAGACCCAGTACTTC; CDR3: CASSASGLAQTQYF
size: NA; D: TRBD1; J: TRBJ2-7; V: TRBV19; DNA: TGTGCCAGTAGTATAGGGCCGGGACAGGGGTCCTACGAGCAGTACTTC; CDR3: CASSIGPGQGSYEQYF
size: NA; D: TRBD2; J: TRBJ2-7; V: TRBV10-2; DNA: TGCGCCAGCAGGACTAGCGGGGGGGCCAATGAGTACGAGCAGTACTTC; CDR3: CASRTSGGANEYEQYF
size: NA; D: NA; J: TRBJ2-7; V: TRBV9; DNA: TGTGCCAGTTCAGGCTCATCTGACTACGAGCAGTACTTC; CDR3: CASSGSSDYEQYF